This T cell receptor delta chain was retrieved from a study of γδ T cells in repeated Plasmodium falciparum infection. For the study at large: Donors had four controlled P. falciparum NF54 infections over about 640 days. Samples were taken at baseline, before some infections, and 21 days after each. General study results and limits: Compared with Australian children, Malian Vdelta2-negative repertoires seemed more clonal, less diverse, less shared.

Gammadelta T cells were flow-sorted from PBMC into Vgamma9/Vdelta2+ and Vdelta2-negative populations for bulk analysis. As regards this clone: What it binds is not known. This DNA's translation and the protein TCRdb lists, from a much larger clone, do not match at residue 5, likely due to a read error; the protein shown is translated from the DNA.

V shed 3 bases, J shed 1 base, and the junction held 26 bases outside the gene matches. The CDR3 contains 23 residues. Germline loops: CDR1 TSWWSYY, CDR2 QGS. Both TRG and TRD chains were sequenced from each sorted sample. TCRdb re-called the multiplex PCR reads with CATT. The sample gives some 51,000 delta-chain clones, roughly 2% of which show up once; around 24% is in the top ten. V and J are TRDV1 and TRDJ1; TRDD3 matches at 10 bases. TCRdb gives no J gene; it was assigned here by matching the DNA to germline. The source of this sequence is a pool of human donors (malaria-infected and uninfected, not separated). The sample was gamma-delta T cells from blood. CDR3 in amino acids: CALGEPLRFLPTGGCGITDKLIF. The CDR3 DNA reads as TGTGCTCTTGGGGAGCCCCTCCGCTTCCTACCAACTGGGGGATGCGGGATCACCGATAAACTCATCTTT.